The rows below give T cell receptor beta chains drawn from one sample of a study of spatial heterogeneity in lung cancer. Each CDR3 protein is one row after TCRdb ran MiXCR on the 5' RACE reads. The table has over 90,000 distinct CDR3 sequences, around 10% seen once. This specimen consisted of PBMCs, obtained at surgery. Every receptor here comes from a male donor with early-stage non-small cell lung cancer. Each CDR3 is given with its conserved first and last residue. The order of the fields is V gene, clone size, D gene, J gene, CDR3 protein, CDR3 DNA. D genes are given only for firm matches. Rows may omit the clone size; those that give it use once, few, many or a size class.

TRBV29-1	many	-	TRBJ2-5	CSAKAGRRAQYF	TGCAGCGCTAAGGCGGGCAGGAGGGCCCAGTACTTC
TRBV28	few	-	TRBJ2-7	CASSSSGAGEVTEQYF	TGTGCCAGCAGTTCTTCAGGGGCGGGAGAGGTAACCGAGCAGTACTTC
TRBV5-4	-	-	TRBJ2-3	CASSQIHTDTQYF	TGTGCCAGCAGTCAGATCCACACAGATACGCAGTATTTT
TRBV7-2	few	TRBD2	TRBJ2-1	CASSLEPPGLAGTYNEQFF	TGTGCCAGCAGCTTAGAGCCCCCTGGACTAGCGGGAACCTACAATGAGCAGTTCTTC
TRBV20-1	-	TRBD2	TRBJ2-7	CSARSSGPYEQYF	TGCAGTGCTAGGTCTAGCGGCCCTTACGAGCAGTACTTC
TRBV6-5	many	-	TRBJ1-3	CASISPGNTIYF	TGTGCCAGCATCTCTCCCGGAAACACCATATATTTT
TRBV15	-	-	TRBJ1-4	CATSSTGEKLFF	TGTGCCACCAGCAGCACTGGAGAAAAACTGTTTTTT
TRBV2	-	-	TRBJ2-3	CASPGPVPDTQYF	TGTGCCAGTCCGGGCCCGGTCCCAGATACGCAGTATTTT
TRBV12-3/TRBV12-4	-	TRBD1	TRBJ1-4	CASSPPQGAREKLFF	TGTGCCAGCAGTCCCCCGCAGGGGGCAAGGGAAAAACTGTTTTTT
TRBV24-1	many	-	TRBJ1-5	CATSDSRQRGHQPQHF	TGTGCCACCAGTGATTCGAGACAGCGGGGGCATCAGCCCCAGCATTTT
TRBV6-6	many	-	TRBJ2-7	CASSYGRGVSGDEQYF	TGTGCCAGCAGTTACGGCAGGGGCGTCTCCGGGGACGAGCAGTACTTC
TRBV19	many	TRBD1	TRBJ1-6	CASNRDRAGNSPLHF	TGTGCCAGTAACCGGGACAGGGCTGGTAATTCACCCCTCCACTTT
TRBV27	many	TRBD1	TRBJ1-1	CASSLGQGDLNTEAFF	TGTGCCAGCAGTTTAGGACAGGGGGACCTGAACACTGAAGCTTTCTTT
TRBV29-1	-	-	TRBJ2-5	CSVRQWGPQETQYF	TGCAGCGTACGGCAGTGGGGTCCCCAAGAGACCCAGTACTTC
TRBV18	few	TRBD2	TRBJ2-1	CASSPTGLGIYNEQFF	TGTGCCAGCTCTCCTACGGGACTAGGGATTTACAATGAGCAGTTCTTC
TRBV20-1	many	-	TRBJ2-2	CSARPRGMGPTGELFF	TGCAGTGCTAGACCCCGGGGGATGGGGCCCACCGGGGAGCTGTTTTTT